Each of the 15 T cell receptor beta chains below was sequenced from the same sample in a study of T cell changes during pregnancy in multiple sclerosis. Clones were sequenced by immunoSEQ multiplex PCR, and TCRdb holds only the in-frame ones, with some missing. The table has some 54,000 clones, about 92% seen once. This material consisted of peripheral blood, taken after pregnancy. Receptors originate from a female donor with multiple sclerosis, enrolled in a pregnancy study.

The rearrangement joins TRBV4-3 to TRBJ2-7, with D perhaps TRBD1 (5 bases). V was pared by 2 bases and J by 0 bases, with 11 bases between. The germline gives CDR1 LGHNA, CDR2 YSLEER. This CDR3 has 15 amino acids. CDR3 sequence (DNA): TGCGCCAGCAGCCAAATGACAGCTAGCTCCTACGAGCAGTACTTC. Amino acids: CASSQMTASSYEQYF.

A single count supports this clone. This chain uses TRBV5-1 with TRBJ1-1; D remains unclear. The CDR3 extends over 13 amino acids. The germline V gene has CDR1 SGHRS and CDR2 YFSETQ. The V end lost 4 bases, the J end lost 2 bases, and 9 bases lay between the germline ends. The CDR3 spells CASSPLSNTEAFF. The CDR3 bases are TGCGCCAGCAGCCCGCTAAGTAACACTGAAGCTTTCTTT.

The chain combines TRBV27 with TRBJ2-4; the D gene is possibly TRBD1 (6 bases). From germline, CDR1 is MNHEY and CDR2 SMNVEV (reference sequence). The V gene lost 4 bases and the J gene lost 0 bases, with 19 bases spanning the gap. This CDR3 is built from 18 residues. CDR3 sequence (DNA): TGTGCCAGCAGTTCCCCGGGACACACTACGGCAGCCAAAAACATTCAGTACTTC. Protein: CASSSPGHTTAAKNIQYF.

The chain recombines TRBV9 with TRBJ2-6; D is perhaps TRBD2 (5 bases). Trimming left V 6 bases short and J 2 bases short, with 12 bases between. Germline assignment: CDR1 SGDLS and CDR2 YYNGEE. This CDR3 is 15 amino acids long. CDR3 nucleotides: TGTGCCAGCAAGAGGGCGGTGGCTGGGGCCAACGTCCTGACTTTC. Amino acids: CASKRAVAGANVLTF.

This sequence joins TRBV11-3 and TRBJ2-7; 9 bases align to TRBD2. This CDR3 has 15 residues. Germline V gene lookup returns CDR1 SGHNT and CDR2 YENEEA. V was pared by 1 base and J by 4 bases, with 5 bases of the junction left unmatched. The CDR3 here is CASSLGTSESYEQYF. Written as DNA, the CDR3 is TGTGCCAGCAGCTTAGGGACTAGCGAGTCATACGAGCAGTACTTC.

V is TRBV11-2 and J is TRBJ2-1, with 7 bases matching TRBD2. With V trimmed by 5 bases and J by 3 bases, 13 bases remained unmatched. Germline V CDR1 and CDR2: SGHAT, FQNNGV. This CDR3 has 17 amino acids. The CDR3 DNA reads as TGTGCCAGCAGCGCCGTTTTGGGGGGGATGGTCTACAATGAGCAGTTCTTC. Translated: CASSAVLGGMVYNEQFF.

The CDR3 region has the DNA TGTGCCAGCAGGACAGGGGGTCGACGGGAGCTGTTTTTT. It encodes CASRTGGRRELFF. The V and J genes are TRBV27 and TRBJ2-2; 9 bases are shared with TRBD1. The CDR3 totals 13 residues. After removal of 6 bases from V and 9 bases from J, the junction contained 5 bases not matched to a gene. Germline values: CDR1 MNHEY, CDR2 SMNVEV (reference sequence).

V is TRBV7-9 and J is TRBJ1-1; D gene unclear. Trimming removed 5 bases at V and 6 bases at J, with 13 bases between. The CDR3 length is 13 residues. The germline V gene has CDR1 SEHNR and CDR2 FQNEAQ (reference sequence). The CDR3 loop is CASSPSPEPEAFF. The CDR3 DNA reads TGTGCCAGCAGCCCCTCTCCCGAGCCTGAAGCTTTCTTT.

This chain uses TRBV7-2 with TRBJ2-5; D not certain. With 1 base removed from V and 5 bases from J, the gap between germline ends came to 8 bases. CDR3 size: 13 residues. The germline CDR1 and CDR2 sequences are SGHTA and FQGNSA. Here the CDR3 reads CASSLGQTETQYF. CDR3 coding DNA: TGTGCCAGCAGCTTAGGACAAACGGAGACCCAGTACTTC.

This chain links TRBV5-6 with TRBJ1-1; D is unresolved. Trimming cost V 4 bases and J 4 bases, with 11 bases left between them. This CDR3 has 13 amino acids. Germline V lookup: CDR1 SGHDT, CDR2 YYEEEE. DNA for the CDR3: TGTGCCAGCAGCCCTTGGGGAGCCACTGAAGCTTTCTTT. Translating gives CASSPWGATEAFF. The full variable domain, with the rest looked up from reference TRBV5-6 and TRBJ1-1, is DAGVTQSPTHLIKTRGQQVTLRCSPKSGHDTVSWYQQALGQGPQFIFQYYEEEERQRGNFPDRFSGHQFPNYSSELNVNALLLGDSALYLCASSPWGATEAFFGQGTRLTVV.

The CDR3 coding sequence is TGTGCCAGCAGCTCTAGCTCCACAGATACGCAGTATTTT. Translating gives CASSSSSTDTQYF. The chain is built from TRBV7-3 and TRBJ2-3; D possibly corresponds to TRBD2 (5 bases). CDR3 length: 13 residues. Germline V gives CDR1 SGHTA, CDR2 FQGTGA. The V end was cut by 4 bases, the J end by 2 bases, with 7 bases between.

The chain couples TRBV5-6 to TRBJ2-5, with a possible D match to TRBD2 (6 bases). The germline V and J ends were trimmed by 4 bases and 5 bases, with 12 bases remaining between them. The CDR3 length is 13 residues. Germline loops: CDR1 SGHDT, CDR2 YYEEEE. For the CDR3, the DNA is TGTGCCAGCAGCATGGGGGACTGGGAGACCCAGTACTTC. This codes for CASSMGDWETQYF.

The CDR3 spells CASSGGTMWSGELFF. CDR3 DNA: TGTGCCAGCAGTGGGGGCACAATGTGGTCCGGGGAGCTGTTTTTT. The chain carries TRBV2 and TRBJ2-2; D may be TRBD1 (5 bases). Trimming removed 4 bases at V and 6 bases at J, with 15 bases between. The CDR3 length is 15 residues. Germline V gene data show CDR1 as SNHLY and CDR2 as FYNNEI.

The chain couples TRBV9 to TRBJ2-3; TRBD2 matches at 12 bases. This CDR3 has 17 residues. Losses at the gene ends were 3 bases for V and 3 bases for J; bases not matched to a gene: 8. The germline V gene has CDR1 SGDLS and CDR2 YYNGEE. The CDR3 is CASSDYILAGGTDTQYF. The CDR3 coding sequence is TGTGCCAGCAGCGACTACATACTAGCGGGAGGAACAGATACGCAGTATTTT.

The sample holds one count of this clone. The genes are TRBV7-2 and TRBJ2-3; D is unclear. Germline CDR1 SGHTA, CDR2 FQGNSA. The V and J ends lost 5 bases and 0 bases respectively, with 12 bases between them. This CDR3 has 15 residues. CDR3 nucleotides: TGTGCCAGCAGCCAAAGCGCCTCTAGCACAGATACGCAGTATTTT. Protein product: CASSQSASSTDTQYF.